This TCR beta chain was obtained from a study of OX40 agonist ivuxolimab in advanced cancers. Study findings and constraints: CD8+ T cells were the subset that, on average, had more expanded clones than CD4+.

In the case of this clone: What it recognizes is unknown.

Libraries were prepared by immunoSEQ multiplex PCR; TCRdb keeps only in-frame clonotypes and omits some of them. The profile shows 45,000 to 65,000 clones, roughly 82% of them singletons. Trimming removed 2 bases from V and 9 bases from J, with 11 bases in between. The CDR3 sequence is 14 residues long. Germline V CDR1 and CDR2: WSHSY, SAAADI. J is TRBJ1-6 and V is TRBV10-2; unclear D gene. This clonotype originated in an adult with an advanced solid tumor such as melanoma, head and neck, liver or kidney cancer. The specimen comprised CD4+ or CD8+ T cells sorted from blood, sampled in a trial of the OX40 agonist ivuxolimab. CDR3 loop: CASSEPNTASPLHF. CDR3 sequence (DNA): TGCGCCAGCAGTGAGCCAAACACAGCTTCACCCCTCCACTTT.